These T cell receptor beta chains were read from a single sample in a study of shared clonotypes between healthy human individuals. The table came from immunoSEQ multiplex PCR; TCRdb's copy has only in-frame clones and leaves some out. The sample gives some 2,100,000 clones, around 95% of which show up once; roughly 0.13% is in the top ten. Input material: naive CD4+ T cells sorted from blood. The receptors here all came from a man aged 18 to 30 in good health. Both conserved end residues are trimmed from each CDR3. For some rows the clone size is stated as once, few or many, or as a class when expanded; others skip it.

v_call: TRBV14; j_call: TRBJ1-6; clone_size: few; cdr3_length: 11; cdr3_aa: ASSQSEGSPLH
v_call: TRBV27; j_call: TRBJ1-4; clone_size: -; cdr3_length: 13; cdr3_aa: ASSPRTGGNEKLF
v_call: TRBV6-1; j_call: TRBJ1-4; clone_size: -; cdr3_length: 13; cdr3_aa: ASSGSPLRGEKLF
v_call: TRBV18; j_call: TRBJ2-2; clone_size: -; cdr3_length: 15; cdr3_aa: ASSTDRDNANTGELF
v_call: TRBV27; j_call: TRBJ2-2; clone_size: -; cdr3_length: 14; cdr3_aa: ASSFRTPTTIGELF
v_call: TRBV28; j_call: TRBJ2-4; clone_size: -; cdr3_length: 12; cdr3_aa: ASSPDPMGNIQY
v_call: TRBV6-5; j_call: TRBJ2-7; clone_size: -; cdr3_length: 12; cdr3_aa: ASSYLGTMGEQY
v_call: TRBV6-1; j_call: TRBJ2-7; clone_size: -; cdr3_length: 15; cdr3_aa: ASSEDTGGLGFGEQY
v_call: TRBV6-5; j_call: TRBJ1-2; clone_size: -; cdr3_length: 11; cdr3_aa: ASSHRGPAGYT
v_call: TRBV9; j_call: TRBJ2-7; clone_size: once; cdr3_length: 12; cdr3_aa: ASSPGTQTGEQY
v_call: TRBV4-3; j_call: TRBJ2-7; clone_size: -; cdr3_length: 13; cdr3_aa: ASSSGTGVYDEQY
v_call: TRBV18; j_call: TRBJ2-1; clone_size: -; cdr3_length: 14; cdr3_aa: ASSPPNPGSWGEQF
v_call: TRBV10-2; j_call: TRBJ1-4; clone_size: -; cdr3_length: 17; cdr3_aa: ASTNHNRDRVISDEKLF
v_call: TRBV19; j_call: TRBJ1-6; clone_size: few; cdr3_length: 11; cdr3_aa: ASTLGVDSPLH
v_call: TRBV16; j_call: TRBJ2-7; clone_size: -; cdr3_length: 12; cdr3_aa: ASSQWGTSGEQY
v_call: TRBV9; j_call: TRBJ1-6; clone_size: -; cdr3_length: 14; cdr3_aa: ASSLDSRQGISPLH
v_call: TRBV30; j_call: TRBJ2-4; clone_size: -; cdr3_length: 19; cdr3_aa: AWSVLGDRDVRAIAKNIQY
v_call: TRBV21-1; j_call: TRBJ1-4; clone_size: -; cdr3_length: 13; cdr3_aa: ASSTQTGWDEKLF
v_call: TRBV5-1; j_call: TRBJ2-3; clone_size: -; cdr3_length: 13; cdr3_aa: ASSGTSGAPVTQY
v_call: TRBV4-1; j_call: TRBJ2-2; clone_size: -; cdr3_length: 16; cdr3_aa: ASSQVPQTGGYTGELF
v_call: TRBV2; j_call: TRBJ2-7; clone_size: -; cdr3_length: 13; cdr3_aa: ASPRTRSGSYEQY
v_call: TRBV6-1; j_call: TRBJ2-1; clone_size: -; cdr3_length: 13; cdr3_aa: ASRGPGVSYNEQF
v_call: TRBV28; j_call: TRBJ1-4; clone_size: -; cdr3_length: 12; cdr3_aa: ASSPTRMREKLF
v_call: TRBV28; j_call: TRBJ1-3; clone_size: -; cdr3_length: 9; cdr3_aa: VSGSGNTIY
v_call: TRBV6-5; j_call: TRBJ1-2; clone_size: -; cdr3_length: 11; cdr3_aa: ASSYGGNYGYT
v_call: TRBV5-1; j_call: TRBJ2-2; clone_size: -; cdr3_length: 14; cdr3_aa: ASSLVETMNTGELF
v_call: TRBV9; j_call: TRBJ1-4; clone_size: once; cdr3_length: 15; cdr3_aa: ASSPFLGPKEGEKLF
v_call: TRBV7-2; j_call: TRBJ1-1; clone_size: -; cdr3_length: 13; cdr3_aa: ASSLEARLNTEAF
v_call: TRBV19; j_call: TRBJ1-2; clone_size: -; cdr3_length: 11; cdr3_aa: ASSSRGSYGYT
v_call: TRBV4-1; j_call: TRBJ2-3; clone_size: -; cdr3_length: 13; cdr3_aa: ASSQAQGITDTQY
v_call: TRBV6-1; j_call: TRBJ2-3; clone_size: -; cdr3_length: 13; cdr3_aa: ASGLRLADTDTQY
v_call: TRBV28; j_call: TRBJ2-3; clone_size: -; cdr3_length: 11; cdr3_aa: ASSAEGAPTQY
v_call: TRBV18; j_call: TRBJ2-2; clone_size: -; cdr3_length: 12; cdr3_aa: ASSSTGNTGELF
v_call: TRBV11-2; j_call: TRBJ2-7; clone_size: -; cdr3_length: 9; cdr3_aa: ASSHEYEQY
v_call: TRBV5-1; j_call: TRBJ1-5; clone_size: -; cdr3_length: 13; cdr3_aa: ASSLGQGAAQPQH
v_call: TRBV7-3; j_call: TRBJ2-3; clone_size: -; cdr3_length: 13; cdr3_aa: ASSTTGRNEDTQY